This TCR beta chain is from a study of OX40 agonist ivuxolimab in advanced cancers. Looked up from germline, CDR1 is MDHEN and CDR2 is SYDVKM. The CDR3 totals 16 residues. Germline trimming cut 4 bases from V and 0 bases from J; bases unmatched to any gene: 6. With autoimmune disease history or systemic immunosuppression, patients were excluded. Using immunoSEQ multiplex PCR, the repertoire was profiled, and TCRdb retains in-frame clones only, with some absent. Seen here are more than 50,000 clones, roughly 88% observed once, and the top ten hold roughly 2.3%. The sequence was obtained from an adult with an advanced solid tumor such as melanoma, head and neck, liver or kidney cancer. Sequenced here: CD4+ or CD8+ T cells sorted from blood, sampled in a trial of the OX40 agonist ivuxolimab. The chain couples TRBV28 to TRBJ2-1; the match to TRBD1 covers 7 bases. The CDR3 spells CASSSRPGGSYNEQFF. The CDR3 DNA reads as TGTGCCAGCAGTTCCCGGCCAGGGGGCTCCTACAATGAGCAGTTCTTC.